This T cell receptor beta chain stems from a study of early T cells in non-severe SARS-CoV-2 infection. For the study at large: Chains were not paired, and sequencing was done on bulk RNA from unsorted whole blood. General study findings and limits: Using VDJdb, the matching emphasized anti-spike CD8 responses while missing private and CD4 specificities.

This clonotype was seen more than once but under ten times. What it binds is unknown. Individual cDNA molecules received unique molecular identifiers during library preparation. TCRdb ran MiXCR on the 5' RACE reads and lists one entry per CDR3 protein. The sample records about 56,000 distinct CDR3 sequences, roughly 16% being singletons. The germline CDR1 and CDR2 sequences are MDHEN and SYDVKM. This CDR3 comprises 13 residues. Trimming removed 3 bases at V and 3 bases at J, with 8 bases between. The chain employs TRBV28 and TRBJ2-5, with D unresolved. Sequenced here: whole blood, sampled at baseline. This receptor was obtained from an adult who was a healthcare worker with PCR-confirmed SARS-CoV-2 infection or an uninfected control (not recorded which). DNA for the CDR3: TGTGCCAGCAGTTTTCCAGGAAAAGAGACCCAGTACTTC. Translated: CASSFPGKETQYF.